This T cell receptor beta chain was retrieved from a study of cytomegalovirus exposure and HLA in healthy donors. As for the study in general: Researchers found that approximately 80% of 300 to 450 genotyped donors fell within the Caucasian-associated ancestry cluster.

Study results and caveats: The authors enumerated some 160 TCR beta chains as linked to cytomegalovirus.

Concerning this clone: Its antigen is undetermined.

The CDR3 has 14 residues. Trimming cost V 3 bases and J 1 base, with 10 bases left between them. Per the germline V gene, CDR1 is SGHDN and CDR2 is FVKESK. Primers: 60 Vbeta forward and 13 Jbeta reverse. Some clones are missing from TCRdb's copy, which holds only in-frame ones; the method was immunoSEQ multiplex PCR. Of 150,000 or so clones in the sample, around four fifths were seen once. The clonotype originates from a woman aged 40 to 50 in good health and CMV-seronegative. V and J are TRBV14 and TRBJ2-7; no reliable D call. The sample consisted of PBMCs. The CDR3 bases are TGTGCCAGCAGCCAGCACCTCAGGTCCTACGAGCAGTACTTC. Amino acids: CASSQHLRSYEQYF. Supplemented by reference TRBV14 and TRBJ2-7, the full variable domain reads EAGVTQFPSHSVIEKGQTVTLRCDPISGHDNLYWYRRVMGKEIKFLLHFVKESKQDESGMPNNRFLAERTGGTYSTLKVQPAELEDSGVYFCASSQHLRSYEQYFGPGTRLTVT.